A single sample is the source of the 24 T cell receptor beta chains below, sequenced in a study of T-cell memory formation after mild COVID-19. MiXCR was run by TCRdb on the 5' RACE reads, yielding one entry per CDR3 protein. The table has some 300,000 distinct CDR3 sequences, more than 20% seen once. The sequenced material came from PBMCs or a T cell subset sorted from them (not recorded which). All receptors derive from a man in his late teens or twenties who had mild COVID-19 (a few samples of this study predate the infection). Cell type and time point are not known.

The chain joins TRBV5-1 to TRBJ2-3; 12 bases are a match to TRBD2. Germline V gene sequence: CDR1 SGHRS, CDR2 YFSETQ. The CDR3 is 19 amino acids. V shed 0 bases and J 2 bases; nucleotides not matched to a gene: 10. In DNA form, the CDR3 reads TGCGCCAGCAGCTTGGCTCTAGCGGGGGGGTCCACGTCCACAGATACGCAGTATTTT. Its protein product is CASSLALAGGSTSTDTQYF.

This chain links TRBV19 with TRBJ2-7, with TRBD1 matching 10 bases. J lost 0 bases, V lost 7 bases, and 6 bases had no gene match. The CDR3 is made up of 15 amino acids. Per germline, CDR1 LNHDA and CDR2 SQIVND (reference sequence). This CDR3 is CASTLRTGGSYEQYF. The CDR3 DNA reads TGTGCCAGTACCCTCCGGACAGGGGGCTCCTACGAGCAGTACTTC. Filled out from reference TRBV19 and TRBJ2-7, the complete variable domain reads DGGITQSPKYLFRKEGQNVTLSCEQNLNHDAMYWYRQDPGQGLRLIYYSQIVNDFQKGDIAEGYSVSREKKESFPLTVTSAQKNPTAFYLCASTLRTGGSYEQYFGPGTRLTVT.

This clonotype was recorded many times. The chain is built from TRBV5-6 and TRBJ2-7, with TRBD1 matching over 8 bases. The germline gives CDR1 SGHDT, CDR2 YYEEEE. This CDR3 contains 14 residues. V lost 3 bases to trimming and J lost 1 base; unmatched junction nucleotides: 3. This CDR3 is CASSSDRVSYEQYF. CDR3 DNA: TGTGCCAGCAGCTCGGACAGGGTGTCCTACGAGCAGTACTTC.

About this clonotype: Being one base from a much bigger clone, this may be a read error. This chain links TRBV25-1 with TRBJ1-5; 7 bases are shared with TRBD1. Germline V gives CDR1 MGHDK, CDR2 SYGVNS. This CDR3 spans 15 amino acids. The DNA for the CDR3 is TGTGCCAGAAGTGAGCAACAGGGGAACAATCAGCCCCAGCATTTT. Residues: CARSEQQGNNQPQHF. The full variable domain, rest sourced from reference TRBV25-1 and TRBJ1-5, is EADIYQTPRYLVIGTGKKITLECSQTMGHDKMYWYQQDPGMELHLIHYSYGVNSTEKGDLSSESTVSRIRTEHFPLTLESARPSHTSQYLCARSEQQGNNQPQHFGDGTRLSIL.

This clonotype was counted many times. The chain recombines TRBV18 with TRBJ1-1, with D maybe TRBD1 (6 bases). CDR1 and CDR2 from the germline V gene are KGHSH and LQKENI. V dropped 1 base and J dropped 2 bases, with 14 bases sitting between them. The length of the CDR3 is 16 residues. In nucleotides, the CDR3 is TGTGCCAGCTCACCACAAACAGGGCTGGGTAACACTGAAGCTTTCTTT. Translating gives CASSPQTGLGNTEAFF.

Here the CDR3 DNA reads TGTGCCAGCAGCGTGCTATCGGCTGGAAACACCATATATTTT. It codes for CASSVLSAGNTIYF. The chain uses TRBV9 and TRBJ1-3; D remains ambiguous. This CDR3 contains 14 residues. V lost 2 bases and J 2 bases, leaving 8 bases between the germline ends. The germline CDR1 and CDR2 sequences are SGDLS and YYNGEE.

This clonotype was found a few times. The chain uses TRBV20-1 and TRBJ1-6; tentative D call: TRBD1 (5 bases). V lost 7 bases, J lost 6 bases, and 10 bases lay in between. Germline CDR1 reads DFQATT; CDR2 reads SNEGSKA (reference sequence). The CDR3 contains 12 residues. CDR3 coding DNA: TGCAGTGTTGGCGGGGCTAATTCACCCCTCCACTTT. Amino acid sequence: CSVGGANSPLHF.

There are many counts of this clonotype. The rearrangement joins TRBV12-3 or TRBV12-4 to TRBJ2-2, with 8 bases identical to TRBD1. The CDR3 length is 14 residues. J lost 9 bases, V lost 6 bases, and 9 bases had no gene match. CDR3 sequence: CASRLGQGRRELFF. In nucleotides, the CDR3 is TGTGCCAGCAGACTCGGACAGGGAAGGCGGGAGCTGTTTTTT.

V and J are TRBV11-3 and TRBJ2-2; a weak D match, TRBD1 (5 bases). The CDR3 has 16 residues. With 0 bases removed from V and 4 bases from J, the gap between germline ends came to 12 bases. Germline V lookup: CDR1 SGHNT, CDR2 YENEEA. CDR3 nucleotides: TGTGCCAGCAGCTTAGATAGGGGCATCCCCACCGGGGAGCTGTTTTTT. This encodes CASSLDRGIPTGELFF.

The J gene is TRBJ2-3, the V gene TRBV5-1; 8 nucleotides match TRBD2. The ends lost 0 bases at V and 8 bases at J; junction bases unmatched: 11. The CDR3 totals 16 residues. Germline assignment: CDR1 SGHRS and CDR2 YFSETQ. The CDR3 sequence is CASSLVASGLTSTQYF. CDR3 bases: TGCGCCAGCAGCTTGGTTGCTAGCGGGTTGACGAGTACGCAGTATTTT.

This clonotype occurred a few times. The chain uses TRBV4-3 and TRBJ1-6; a possible D gene is TRBD1 (5 bases). V lost 0 bases and J lost 9, with 12 bases in between. Germline loops: CDR1 LGHNA, CDR2 YSLEER. This CDR3 comprises 15 residues. The CDR3 DNA reads TGCGCCAGCAGCCAAGATCCCAGGGATGCTTCACCCCTCCACTTT. It yields the protein CASSQDPRDASPLHF.

The CDR3 loop is CASSKGQNYGYTF. CDR3 DNA: TGTGCCAGCAGCAAAGGACAGAACTATGGCTACACCTTC. The chain employs TRBV6-6 and TRBJ1-2; tentative D call: TRBD1 (6 bases). The V gene lost 6 bases and the J gene lost 2 bases, with 10 bases spanning the gap. Germline values: CDR1 MNHNY, CDR2 SVGAGI (reference sequence). The CDR3 sequence is 13 residues long.

The genes are TRBV25-1 and TRBJ2-5; no clear D gene. The V and J ends lost 0 bases and 4 bases respectively, with 12 bases between them. The germline CDR1 and CDR2 sequences are MGHDK and SYGVNS. The length of the CDR3 is 15 residues. The CDR3 DNA reads as TGTGCCAGCAGTGAATACGACTTGGTGGGAGAGACCCAGTACTTC. Protein sequence: CASSEYDLVGETQYF. Combining the CDR3 with reference TRBV25-1 and TRBJ2-5 gives the whole variable domain EADIYQTPRYLVIGTGKKITLECSQTMGHDKMYWYQQDPGMELHLIHYSYGVNSTEKGDLSSESTVSRIRTEHFPLTLESARPSHTSQYLCASSEYDLVGETQYFGPGTRLLVL.

This sequence joins TRBV28 and TRBJ2-7; no definite D call. Germline-derived CDR1 and CDR2 are MDHEN and SYDVKM. Trimming stripped 1 base from V and 7 bases from J, with 11 bases between. The CDR3 is 13 amino acids. The CDR3 DNA is TGTGCCAGCAGTTTATTTCTATCAGGAGAGCAGTACGTC. This sequence encodes CASSLFLSGEQYV.

Written as DNA, the CDR3 is TGCAGCGCCGGTGGTGGTAGCGGAGCAGATACGCAGTATTTT. Encoded protein: CSAGGGSGADTQYF. This rearrangement joins TRBV29-1 to TRBJ2-3, with D perhaps TRBD2 (6 bases). The ends were cut back, 7 bases at V and 4 bases at J, with 18 bases in the middle. This CDR3 comprises 14 residues. Germline loops: CDR1 SQVTM, CDR2 ANQGSEA.

The V and J genes are TRBV27 and TRBJ2-3, with 10 bases matching TRBD1. J was trimmed by 8 bases and V by 2 bases; bases with no gene match: 4. CDR3 length: 14 residues. The germline CDR1 and CDR2 sequences are MNHEY and SMNVEV (reference sequence). DNA for the CDR3: TGTGCCAGCAGTTTAGGACAGGGGGGGGGTACGCAGTATTTT. Residues: CASSLGQGGGTQYF.

The V call is TRBV18, the J call TRBJ1-3; no clear D. Per the germline V gene, CDR1 is KGHSH and CDR2 is LQKENI. The V and J ends lost 5 bases and 4 bases respectively, with 12 bases between them. The length of the CDR3 is 14 residues. The CDR3 protein is CASSFERVGNTIYF. Here the CDR3 DNA reads TGTGCCAGCTCATTTGAGAGGGTCGGAAACACCATATATTTT.

The chain has TRBV6-1 and TRBJ2-3, with D unclear. Germline V lookup: CDR1 MNHNS, CDR2 SASEGT. V was clipped by 3 bases and J by 5 bases, with 6 bases between them. This CDR3 is built from 12 residues. The CDR3 nucleotides are TGTGCCAGCAGTGACTGGGGAGATACGCAGTATTTT. It encodes CASSDWGDTQYF.

The chain has TRBV6-5 and TRBJ1-3; 9 bases match TRBD1. The CDR3 sequence is 15 residues long. Trimming removed 6 bases from V and 2 bases from J; junction bases left unmatched: 5. CDR1 and CDR2 (germline): MNHEY, SVGAGI. The CDR3 DNA reads TGTGCCAGCAGAACACAGGGGGCCACTGGAAACACCATATATTTT. Translating it yields CASRTQGATGNTIYF.

This chain connects TRBV5-5 to TRBJ2-7; unclear D gene. CDR3 length equals 15 residues. The germline V and J ends were trimmed by 0 bases and 4 bases, with 14 bases remaining between them. CDR1 and CDR2 (germline): SGHKS, YYEKEE (reference sequence). DNA for the CDR3: TGTGCCAGCAGCTTGGAGCCTAGTTTCCCGTACGAGCAGTACGTC. It specifies CASSLEPSFPYEQYV.

The chain carries TRBV6-5 and TRBJ2-3; 7 bases match TRBD2. Germline CDR1 reads MNHEY; CDR2 reads SVGAGI. The CDR3 covers 14 residues. V shed 10 bases, J shed 3 bases, and the junction held 10 bases outside the gene matches. Here the CDR3 reads CAIQARGGTDTQYF. The CDR3 DNA reads as TGTGCCATCCAGGCCCGGGGAGGGACAGATACGCAGTATTTT.

In its sample, this clonotype was seen a few times. This rearrangement joins TRBV10-3 to TRBJ2-7; maybe TRBD1 (6 bases). This CDR3 is 14 amino acids long. The germline V gene has CDR1 ENHRY and CDR2 SYGVKD. The V end lost 4 bases, the J end lost 4 bases, and 14 bases lay between the germline ends. CDR3: CAISGSEGGYEQYV. The CDR3 nucleotides are TGTGCCATCAGTGGCTCAGAAGGGGGATACGAGCAGTACGTC.

This clonotype was seen a handful of times. The CDR3 nucleotides read TGTGCCAGCAGCCGGCTCAGATTTTCCTCTGGAAACACCATATATTTT. It is translated as CASSRLRFSSGNTIYF. The chain uses TRBV7-8 and TRBJ1-3; D is unresolved. The CDR3 is 16 residues long. V dropped 5 bases and J dropped 0 bases, with 14 bases sitting between them. The germline V gene encodes CDR1 SGHVS and CDR2 FQNEAQ.

This chain joins TRBV12-3 or TRBV12-4 and TRBJ1-1, with D perhaps matching TRBD1 (6 bases). This CDR3 has 15 amino acids. Trimming left V 6 bases short and J 2 bases short, with 16 bases between. CDR3 sequence: CASRPNKGGNTEAFF. The CDR3 nucleotides are TGTGCCAGCAGACCTAATAAGGGGGGAAACACTGAAGCTTTCTTT.